These 5 T cell receptor beta chains came from one sample sequenced in a study of T cell responses to AZD1222 COVID-19 vaccine. Here immunoSEQ multiplex PCR was the method, and the copy in TCRdb shows in-frame clones only, minus some. The profile shows approximately 120,000 clones, about 90% of them singletons. Sequenced material: peripheral blood, taken 28 days after the second AZD1222 dose. The receptor source for this set is an adult who received the AZD1222 COVID-19 vaccine.

This clone occurred a few times. The rearrangement joins TRBV9 to TRBJ2-3; D tentatively fits TRBD1 or TRBD2 (5 bases each). From germline, CDR1 is SGDLS and CDR2 YYNGEE. This CDR3 is built from 16 residues. The V end was cut by 3 bases, the J end by 4 bases, with 18 bases between. This chain's CDR3 is CASSERSGRSPDTQYF. The CDR3, as DNA: TGTGCCAGCAGCGAGAGGTCGGGGCGCAGTCCAGATACGCAGTATTTT. The variable domain in full, completed from reference TRBV9 and TRBJ2-3, reads DSGVTQTPKHLITATGQRVTLRCSPRSGDLSVYWYQQSLDQGLQFLIQYYNGEERAKGNILERFSAQQFPDLHSELNLSSLELGDSALYFCASSERSGRSPDTQYFGPGTRLTVL.

The rearrangement joins TRBV6-6 to TRBJ1-2; no clear D. This CDR3 has 15 amino acids. The germline CDR1 and CDR2 sequences are MNHNY and SVGAGI (reference sequence). V was clipped by 4 bases and J by 0 bases, with 12 bases between them. CDR3 residues: CASSLPQAANYGYTF. The CDR3 nucleotides are TGTGCCAGCAGTTTACCTCAGGCAGCTAACTATGGCTACACCTTC.

This clone was counted a single time. The chain recombines TRBV11-2 with TRBJ1-1; TRBD1 is a possible D gene (6 bases). In germline, CDR1 is SGHAT, CDR2 FQNNGV. The V end lost 1 base, the J end lost 4 bases, and 13 bases lay between the germline ends. This CDR3 has 15 amino acids. CDR3 protein: CASSLAQGKITEAFF. The CDR3 coding sequence is TGTGCCAGCAGCTTAGCGCAGGGGAAGATCACTGAAGCTTTCTTT.

This clone has a handful of counts. This sequence joins TRBV19 and TRBJ1-2, with D perhaps matching TRBD1 (5 bases). V dropped 1 base and J dropped 5 bases, with 11 bases sitting between them. The V gene's germline CDR1 is LNHDA and CDR2 SQIVND (reference sequence). CDR3 size: 14 residues. The CDR3 region has the DNA TGTGCCAGTAGTATAGGACGGGGGAGGTATGGCTACACCTTC. It is translated as CASSIGRGRYGYTF.

The rearrangement links TRBV11-1 to TRBJ2-7, with TRBD1 identical over 9 bases. V lost 5 bases to trimming and J lost 2 bases; unmatched junction nucleotides: 10. In germline, CDR1 is SGHAT, CDR2 FQDESV (reference sequence). The CDR3 sequence is 16 residues long. CDR3 DNA: TGTGCCAGCAGCCCCCAGGACAGGGGAGGCCCCTACGAGCAGTACTTC. Translated: CASSPQDRGGPYEQYF.